These T cell receptor beta chains were read from a single sample in a study of blood T cell repertoires in COVID-19. Produced via immunoSEQ multiplex PCR; TCRdb's table is partial and in-frame only. The sample consists of about 190,000 clones, about 81% of them appearing once. The sample taken for sequencing was PBMCs or T cells enriched from blood (not recorded which). These receptors were collected from a woman in her twenties or thirties who had recovered from COVID-19. CDR3s include the opening cysteine and the closing phenylalanine or tryptophan. D genes are given only for firm matches. Part of the rows lack a size; the others show once, few, many or a class for expanded clones.

TRBV27,NA,TRBJ1-6,TRBD1,CASSRTGFTYNSPLHF,TGTGCCAGCAGCCGGACAGGGTTCACCTATAATTCACCCCTCCACTTT
TRBV2,NA,TRBJ1-2,NA,CASSEVFQGKGGYTF,TGTGCCAGCAGTGAAGTTTTCCAGGGTAAGGGTGGCTACACCTTC
TRBV3-1/TRBV3-2,NA,TRBJ1-1,NA,CASSHLANTEAFF,TGTGCCAGCAGCCATCTGGCGAACACTGAAGCTTTCTTT
TRBV14,NA,TRBJ1-1,NA,CASSPHPVKISEAFF,TGTGCCAGCAGCCCACACCCCGTGAAAATCTCTGAAGCTTTCTTT
TRBV27,NA,TRBJ2-1,NA,CASKASEYNEQFF,TGTGCCAGCAAAGCAAGTGAATACAATGAGCAGTTCTTC
TRBV3-1/TRBV3-2,NA,TRBJ1-1,TRBD1,CASRPTTGAGTEAFF,TGTGCCAGCAGGCCAACGACAGGGGCTGGAACTGAAGCTTTCTTT
TRBV6-5,once,TRBJ2-2,TRBD2,CASGGLVSVGELFF,TGTGCCAGCGGGGGACTAGTTTCGGTCGGGGAGCTGTTTTTT
TRBV6-5,once,TRBJ1-2,NA,CASMGLGGQGGYTF,TGTGCCAGCATGGGGTTGGGGGGGCAAGGTGGCTACACCTTC
TRBV5-5,NA,TRBJ2-7,NA,CASSPNGGYEQYF,TGTGCCAGCAGCCCTAACGGAGGCTACGAGCAGTACTTC
TRBV9,NA,TRBJ1-6,NA,CASSPLGGESPLHF,TGTGCCAGCAGCCCACTGGGAGGAGAATCACCCCTCCACTTT
TRBV2,NA,TRBJ2-5,NA,CASTRDLTETQYF,TGTGCCAGCACCCGGGACTTGACAGAGACCCAGTACTTC
TRBV3-1/TRBV3-2,NA,TRBJ2-3,TRBD2,CASSQDQGTRAGDTQYF,TGTGCCAGCAGCCAAGATCAAGGGACTAGGGCAGGCGATACGCAGTATTTT
TRBV2,NA,TRBJ2-6,TRBD1,CASRAGTGGLTGANVLTF,TGTGCCAGCAGAGCCGGGACAGGGGGGTTAACTGGGGCCAACGTCCTGACTTTC
TRBV10-3,NA,TRBJ2-1,TRBD1,CAISGQGPYNEQFF,TGTGCCATCAGTGGACAGGGGCCTTACAATGAGCAGTTCTTC
TRBV5-4,NA,TRBJ2-1,TRBD2,CASSIPGTSGSNEQFF,TGTGCCAGCAGCATCCCCGGGACTAGCGGGAGTAATGAGCAGTTCTTC
TRBV5-1,once,TRBJ2-2,NA,CASSLVQNTGELFF,TGCGCCAGCAGCTTGGTACAGAACACCGGGGAGCTGTTTTTT
TRBV27,once,TRBJ1-2,NA,CASRPIGEGYGYTF,TGTGCCAGCAGACCCATAGGGGAGGGCTATGGCTACACCTTC
TRBV11-2,NA,TRBJ2-7,TRBD2,CASSDTTSGRASSYEQYF,TGTGCCAGCAGCGACACGACTAGCGGGAGGGCCTCCTCCTACGAGCAGTACTTC
TRBV7-6,NA,TRBJ1-6,NA,CASSSRQALGNSPLHF,TGTGCCAGCAGCTCGAGACAGGCCCTTGGGAATTCACCCCTCCACTTT
TRBV15,medium-sized,TRBJ2-7,NA,CATSSETYFPGEQYF,TGTGCCACCAGCAGCGAGACTTACTTCCCTGGAGAGCAGTACTTC
TRBV3-1/TRBV3-2,NA,TRBJ1-5,NA,CASSQDRGWSNQPQHF,TGTGCCAGCAGCCAAGATCGGGGATGGAGCAATCAGCCCCAGCATTTT
TRBV9,NA,TRBJ1-2,NA,CASSAWGDYGYTF,TGTGCCAGCAGCGCCTGGGGGGACTATGGCTACACCTTC
TRBV2,NA,TRBJ2-7,TRBD2,CASSGLAGAVPYEQYF,TGTGCCAGCAGTGGACTAGCGGGAGCTGTCCCTTACGAGCAGTACTTC
TRBV5-1,NA,TRBJ2-3,TRBD2,CASSLPTSGFTDTQYF,TGCGCCAGCAGCTTGCCTACTAGCGGGTTCACAGATACGCAGTATTTT
TRBV18,NA,TRBJ2-1,TRBD2,CASSPLGLAYNEQFF,TGTGCCAGCTCACCACTGGGACTAGCGTACAATGAGCAGTTCTTC
TRBV28,NA,TRBJ1-5,NA,CASSSPMRSTQPQHF,TGTGCCAGCAGTTCCCCCATGAGGTCAACTCAGCCCCAGCATTTT
TRBV15,NA,TRBJ1-1,NA,CATSKTVNTEAFF,TGTGCCACCAGCAAAACAGTGAACACTGAAGCTTTCTTT
TRBV11-3,NA,TRBJ2-3,TRBD2,CASSPAGTDTQYF,TGTGCCAGCAGTCCAGCGGGGACAGATACGCAGTATTTT
TRBV10-3,NA,TRBJ1-4,TRBD1,CAISDPGGTEKLFF,TGTGCCATCAGTGATCCAGGGGGTACTGAAAAACTGTTTTTT
TRBV6-5,once,TRBJ1-2,NA,CASSYRGGNYGYTF,TGTGCCAGCAGTTACCGGGGAGGGAACTATGGCTACACCTTC
TRBV6-6,once,TRBJ2-2,TRBD2,CASTVHRGDTGELFF,TGTGCCAGCACTGTACACCGGGGGGACACCGGGGAGCTGTTTTTT
TRBV19,NA,TRBJ2-4,NA,CASTSPPQVAKNIQYF,TGTGCCAGTACCTCACCGCCCCAGGTAGCCAAAAACATTCAGTACTTC
TRBV3-1/TRBV3-2,NA,TRBJ2-5,NA,CASSHGSFQETQYF,TGTGCCAGCAGCCATGGGAGTTTCCAAGAGACCCAGTACTTC
TRBV23-1,NA,TRBJ2-2,NA,CASSPRADGTLHPKNTGELFF,TGCGCCAGCAGTCCCCGAGCAGACGGGACACTTCATCCCAAGAACACCGGGGAGCTGTTTTTT
TRBV11-3,NA,TRBJ2-1,TRBD2,CASSPSGAGLRNEQFF,TGTGCCAGCAGTCCTAGCGGGGCGGGACTTAGGAATGAGCAGTTCTTC
TRBV5-6,NA,TRBJ1-5,NA,CASSLGREYSNQPQHF,TGTGCCAGCAGCTTGGGCAGGGAATATAGCAATCAGCCCCAGCATTTT
TRBV2,NA,TRBJ1-2,NA,CASSWNTGKKNYGYTF,TGTGCCAGCAGTTGGAACACGGGGAAAAAAAACTATGGCTACACCTTC
TRBV9,NA,TRBJ2-3,TRBD1,CASSERQGATDTQYF,TGTGCCAGCAGCGAGCGACAGGGGGCGACAGATACGCAGTATTTT